Presented here are 29 T cell receptor beta chains from one specimen sequenced in a study of T cell repertoires in cytomegalovirus infection. Each CDR3 protein gets one entry after TCRdb re-called the reads with MiXCR. Counted here are 150,000 to 200,000 distinct CDR3 sequences, roughly 14% occurring once; the ten biggest clones make up roughly a quarter. Sequences were obtained from PBMCs. These receptors all stem from a human donor in good health (CMV status not recorded). Some clones in this sample may be carry-over from other donors' samples.

The V call is TRBV10-3, the J call TRBJ1-1; the D is unclear. This CDR3 spans 14 amino acids. V was clipped by 1 base and J by 0 bases, with 6 bases between them. Germline loops: CDR1 ENHRY, CDR2 SYGVKD. The CDR3 region has the DNA TGTGCCATCAGTGAGTTAGACTTGAACACTGAAGCTTTCTTT. It is translated as CAISELDLNTEAFF.

This clonotype was counted many times. The chain uses TRBV7-2 and TRBJ1-2, with D possibly matching TRBD1 (5 bases). Germline CDR1 is SGHTA and CDR2 is FQGNSA. V was shortened by 5 bases and J by 7 bases, with 20 bases between the two germline ends. CDR3 size: 15 residues. CDR3 residues: CASSQRGTRSSGYTF. The DNA for the CDR3 is TGTGCCAGCAGCCAGCGGGGGACCCGTTCGAGTGGCTACACCTTC. Based on the CDR3 plus reference TRBV7-2 and TRBJ1-2, the full variable domain is GAGVSQSPSNKVTEKGKDVELRCDPISGHTALYWYRQSLGQGLEFLIYFQGNSAPDKSGLPSDRFSAERTGGSVSTLTIQRTQQEDSAVYLCASSQRGTRSSGYTFGSGTRLTVV.

In this sample, this clonotype turned up many times. The chain couples TRBV5-4 to TRBJ2-1; 12 bases map to TRBD2. The CDR3 covers 17 residues. V was clipped by 7 bases and J by 2 bases; unmatched bases: 10. Per germline, CDR1 SGHNT and CDR2 YYREEE (reference sequence). This CDR3 is CASARLAGGRTYNEQFF. CDR3 bases: TGTGCCAGCGCTAGGCTAGCGGGGGGGCGGACCTACAATGAGCAGTTCTTC.

The chain is built from TRBV6-2 or TRBV6-3 and TRBJ2-1; 12 positions match TRBD2. Trimming removed 5 bases from V and 6 bases from J; junction bases left unmatched: 8. CDR3 length: 16 residues. CDR1 MNHEY and CDR2 SVGEGT come from the germline V gene. DNA of the CDR3: TGTGCCAGCAGTCGTATGACTAGCGGGAGAGGCAATGAGCAGTTCTTC. Amino acids: CASSRMTSGRGNEQFF.

There are many counts of this clonotype. This chain uses TRBV7-8 with TRBJ1-1; D is unclear. The CDR3 has 13 amino acids. The V gene lost 1 base and the J gene lost 5 bases, with 8 bases spanning the gap. Germline V gene sequence: CDR1 SGHVS, CDR2 FQNEAQ. The CDR3 DNA reads TGTGCCAGCAGCTTAGTCGCGGGGACTGAAGCTTTCTTT. Amino acids: CASSLVAGTEAFF.

This clonotype was seen many times. The rearrangement joins TRBV7-3 to TRBJ2-2, with D tentatively TRBD2 (6 bases). The CDR3 extends over 16 amino acids. CDR1 is SGHTA and CDR2 is FQGTGA in the germline V gene. Trimming cost V 3 bases and J 0 bases, with 11 bases left between them. The CDR3 DNA sequence: TGTGCCAGCAGCTTTACGGGAGTCGCGAACACCGGGGAGCTGTTTTTT. Translated, it gives CASSFTGVANTGELFF.

This clonotype was recorded at least ten times. This sequence joins TRBV7-2 and TRBJ2-7; 8 bases match TRBD2. The V gene's germline CDR1 is SGHTA and CDR2 FQGNSA. The CDR3 sequence is 13 residues long. J lost 6 bases, V lost 0 bases, and 1 base had no gene match. CDR3 region: CASSLAGTSEQYF. Here the CDR3 DNA reads TGTGCCAGCAGCTTAGCCGGGACTAGCGAGCAGTACTTC.

This clonotype was found many times. The genes are TRBV6-5 and TRBJ2-7; D is uncertain. Germline CDR1 is MNHEY and CDR2 is SVGAGI. CDR3 length: 15 amino acids. V was clipped by 2 bases and J by 2 bases, with 13 bases between them. CDR3 residues: CASSYLGLQAYEQYF. The CDR3 coding sequence is TGTGCCAGCAGTTACCTTGGTTTGCAGGCCTACGAGCAGTACTTC.

The chain joins TRBV5-5 to TRBJ2-2; 10 bases are shared with TRBD1. Trimming took 7 bases from V and 4 from J; bases not matched to a gene: 10. Germline CDR1 SGHKS, CDR2 YYEKEE (reference sequence). The CDR3 contains 16 residues. The CDR3 coding sequence is TGTGCCAGCGTTGGGGACAGGGGAGCGGGCACCGGGGAGCTGTTTTTT. This gives the protein CASVGDRGAGTGELFF. Full variable domain (outside the CDR3, taken from reference TRBV5-5 and TRBJ2-2): DAGVTQSPTHLIKTRGQQVTLRCSPISGHKSVSWYQQVLGQGPQFIFQYYEKEERGRGNFPDRFSARQFPNYSSELNVNALLLGDSALYLCASVGDRGAGTGELFFGEGSRLTVL.

This chain joins TRBV27 and TRBJ2-7; tentatively, D is TRBD1 (6 bases). Germline V gene data show CDR1 as MNHEY and CDR2 as SMNVEV (reference sequence). The CDR3 length is 12 residues. V was cut by 8 bases and J by 4 bases, with 12 bases left in between. The CDR3 protein is CASRDNSYEQYF. As DNA, the CDR3 is TGTGCCAGCCGGGACAACTCATACGAGCAGTACTTC.

There are many counts of this clonotype. The CDR3 region is CASSIRTVKGEETQYF. The CDR3 DNA reads TGTGCCAGTAGTATAAGGACCGTGAAAGGGGAAGAGACCCAGTACTTC. The V and J genes are TRBV19 and TRBJ2-5, with a weak D call TRBD1 (5 bases). V shed 2 bases and J shed 3 bases, with 16 bases lying between them. This CDR3 comprises 16 residues. Germline-derived CDR1 and CDR2 are LNHDA and SQIVND (reference sequence).

This clonotype occurred a few times. The chain carries TRBV11-2 and TRBJ2-3; TRBD1 matches at 8 bases. Germline CDR1 and CDR2: SGHAT and FQNNGV. With V trimmed by 5 bases and J by 2 bases, 9 bases remained unmatched. The CDR3 length is 16 residues. CDR3: CASSRRDRTNTDTQYF. The CDR3 DNA reads as TGTGCCAGCAGCCGGAGGGACAGGACGAACACAGATACGCAGTATTTT.

The sample holds many counts of this clonotype. The CDR3 DNA reads TGCGCCAGCAGCCAAGGTTCCGGGGGCGCCAGCACAGATACGCAGTATTTT. It translates to CASSQGSGGASTDTQYF. The V gene is TRBV4-1, the J gene TRBJ2-3; D assignment may be TRBD1 or TRBD2 (6 bases each). The germline gives CDR1 MGHRA, CDR2 YSYEKL. This CDR3 has 17 amino acids. The germline V and J ends were trimmed by 1 base and 0 bases, with 14 bases remaining between them.

The gene calls are TRBV15 and TRBJ1-2; TRBD1 might be the D (5 bases). CDR1 and CDR2 (germline): LNHNV, YYDKDF (reference sequence). The CDR3 is made up of 13 amino acids. Trimming took off 6 bases at V and 2 bases at J, with 10 bases between the two ends. The chain's CDR3 is CATSPDTNYGYTF. The CDR3 nucleotides are TGTGCCACCAGTCCGGACACCAACTATGGCTACACCTTC.

This clonotype was found many times. The chain couples TRBV7-9 to TRBJ2-2; D perhaps matches TRBD1 (6 bases). This CDR3 contains 13 residues. The ends were cut back, 6 bases at V and 5 bases at J, with 10 bases in the middle. CDR1 and CDR2 from the germline V gene are SEHNR and FQNEAQ (reference sequence). The CDR3 DNA reads as TGTGCCAGCAGGCGACAGGAAACCGGGGAGCTGTTTTTT. Its translation: CASRRQETGELFF.

This clonotype was seen only a few times. V and J are TRBV20-1 and TRBJ1-5; the D gene is possibly TRBD1 (6 bases). CDR3 length: 16 amino acids. V was shortened by 0 bases and J by 0 bases, with 12 bases between the two germline ends. Germline CDR1 DFQATT, CDR2 SNEGSKA (reference sequence). The CDR3 spells CSARDLGQYSNQPQHF. The CDR3 DNA sequence: TGCAGTGCTAGAGACCTCGGACAGTATAGCAATCAGCCCCAGCATTTT.

The chain employs TRBV28 and TRBJ1-1, with no clear D. Germline lookup yields CDR1 MDHEN and CDR2 SYDVKM. V lost 2 bases and J 5 bases, leaving 18 bases between the germline ends. The CDR3 length is 16 residues. CDR3 loop: CASSLGGPGRRTEAFF. The CDR3 DNA reads TGTGCCAGCAGTTTAGGTGGGCCGGGGAGGAGAACTGAAGCTTTCTTT.

This clonotype was detected many times. The J gene is TRBJ2-3, the V gene TRBV4-3; D ambiguous. This CDR3 is built from 15 residues. V was trimmed by 0 bases and J by 4 bases, leaving 11 bases between them. CDR1 is LGHNA and CDR2 is YSLEER in the germline V gene. The CDR3 region is CASSQDGLVSDTQYF. The CDR3 DNA reads as TGCGCCAGCAGCCAAGATGGGTTGGTCTCAGATACGCAGTATTTT.

The chain carries TRBV28 and TRBJ2-4; perhaps TRBD2 as D (5 bases). Germline CDR1 reads MDHEN; CDR2 reads SYDVKM. Trimming left V 5 bases short and J 9 bases short, with 23 bases between. There are 16 residues in the CDR3. This chain's CDR3 is CASSPQPSPGVGIQYF. The CDR3 coding sequence is TGTGCCAGCAGTCCCCAACCTAGCCCAGGCGTCGGCATTCAGTACTTC.

The V gene is TRBV10-3, the J gene TRBJ2-3; D could derive from TRBD1 or TRBD2 (5 bases each). Looked up from germline, CDR1 is ENHRY and CDR2 is SYGVKD. V gave up 4 bases and J gave up 6 bases, with 11 bases separating them. This CDR3 is built from 13 residues. CDR3 nucleotide sequence: TGTGCCATCAGTGTTGAGGGGTGGGATACGCAGTATTTT. It codes for CAISVEGWDTQYF.

The chain uses TRBV10-3 and TRBJ2-7; D is ambiguous. The CDR3 loop spans 13 amino acids. Looked up from germline, CDR1 is ENHRY and CDR2 is SYGVKD. V lost 6 bases, J lost 5 bases, and 14 bases lay in between. The CDR3 DNA reads as TGTGCCATCAGCGCTGAGTCCCGCCACGAGCAGTACTTC. Its translation is CAISAESRHEQYF.

This clonotype turned up a few times. This chain joins TRBV3-1 and TRBJ2-6; possible D gene TRBD1, 5 bases. The CDR3 totals 14 residues. V lost 3 bases and J lost 2, with 5 bases in between. Germline V gene data show CDR1 as LGHDT and CDR2 as YNNKEL (reference sequence). CDR3 bases: TGTGCCAGCAGCCAGGACACTGGGGCCAACGTCCTGACTTTC. As protein: CASSQDTGANVLTF.

This clonotype occurred many times. The V gene is TRBV7-3, the J gene TRBJ1-1; TRBD1 might be the D (5 bases). Per the germline V gene, CDR1 is SGHTA and CDR2 is FQGTGA. V lost 2 bases and J 5 bases, leaving 12 bases between the germline ends. The CDR3 is made up of 14 amino acids. CDR3 region: CASSLGQGETEAFF. In DNA form, the CDR3 reads TGTGCCAGCAGCTTAGGGCAGGGTGAGACTGAAGCTTTCTTT.

This clonotype has a count of ten or more. The CDR3 protein is CASSWGTGNQPQHF. The DNA of the CDR3 is TGTGCCAGCAGTTGGGGGACGGGCAATCAGCCCCAGCATTTT. The chain has TRBV12-3 or TRBV12-4 and TRBJ1-5, with a tentative D call TRBD1 (5 bases). V was clipped by 4 bases and J by 2 bases, with 9 bases between them. This CDR3 is built from 14 residues.

Only a few counts were recorded for this clonotype. The chain is built from TRBV28 and TRBJ2-4; D is ambiguous. Germline CDR1 is MDHEN and CDR2 is SYDVKM. The CDR3 extends over 16 amino acids. V lost 6 bases, J lost 0 bases, and 15 bases lay in between. The DNA for the CDR3 is TGTGCCAGCAGCACTACCGGGCGGCTAGCCAAAAACATTCAGTACTTC. Translated: CASSTTGRLAKNIQYF.

This clonotype was detected ten times or more. This chain connects TRBV19 to TRBJ2-3, with 10 nucleotides matching TRBD2. Germline V CDR1 and CDR2: LNHDA, SQIVND (reference sequence). Trimming cost V 5 bases and J 4 bases; bases outside gene matches: 6. The CDR3 loop spans 15 amino acids. CDR3 sequence reads: CASSASGRGSDTQYF. CDR3 nucleotide sequence: TGTGCCAGTAGTGCTAGCGGGAGAGGCTCAGATACGCAGTATTTT.

This clonotype was detected ten times or more. This chain links TRBV4-3 with TRBJ1-1; D might be TRBD1 (5 bases). Germline lookup yields CDR1 LGHNA and CDR2 YSLEER. With 3 bases removed from V and 5 bases from J, the gap between germline ends came to 16 bases. The CDR3 is made up of 15 amino acids. The CDR3 region is CASSHGTGIGTEAFF. CDR3 coding DNA: TGCGCCAGCAGCCATGGGACGGGGATCGGGACTGAAGCTTTCTTT.

This clonotype was picked up a small number of times. V is TRBV10-3 and J is TRBJ1-4; 9 nucleotides line up with TRBD1. The V gene's germline CDR1 is ENHRY and CDR2 SYGVKD. The CDR3 loop spans 16 amino acids. The V segment lost 6 bases and the J segment 8 bases; nucleotides outside the gene matches: 13. CDR3: CAIRSTGTGKGEKLFF. CDR3 in DNA: TGTGCCATCAGGTCCACCGGGACAGGGAAAGGAGAAAAACTGTTTTTT.

This clonotype was counted a single time. The gene calls are TRBV6-5 and TRBJ2-7; 8 bases map to TRBD1. Germline CDR1 reads MNHEY; CDR2 reads SVGAGI. This CDR3 is built from 12 residues. Trimming cost V 6 bases and J 9 bases; bases outside gene matches: 7. CDR3 nucleotide sequence: TGTGCCAGCAGAGACACAGGGACAGGGCAGTACTTC. Translated: CASRDTGTGQYF.